The text below deals with one T cell receptor (beta chain). Antigen: not known. Treatment: roughly 10-day PBMC culture with coronavirus spike peptide pools or control peptides (ViraFEST assay). The ViraFEST method relied on peptide pools to expand antigen-specific T cells, followed by TCR sequencing. The CDR3 length is 16 residues. V shed 2 bases and J shed 0 bases, with 10 bases lying between them. The germline V gene encodes CDR1 SGHTA and CDR2 FQGNSA. This specimen comes from a study of vaccination and CD4 T cells after COVID-19. Study-level background: Four females and six males made up the convalescents, with two Hispanic. At a median around 72 days (range 14 to 241) after dose two, post-vaccine samples were obtained.

Study conclusions and caveats: Looking at convalescent patients, a median about 86% of reactive clones were present only post-vaccination.

Sequenced with the Oncomine TCR Beta short-read assay was DNA taken from cultured CD4+ T cells. One entry per CDR3 protein results from TCRdb running MiXCR on the PCR reads. The sample has about 13,000 distinct CDR3 sequences, around two fifths seen once. The clonotype was recovered from a human donor who had recovered from COVID-19. The chain links TRBV7-2 to TRBJ2-2; unclear D gene. The specimen was CD4+ T cells from blood, cultured in vitro. DNA of the CDR3: TGTGCCAGCAGCTTACGGTCGGCTGCGAACACCGGGGAGCTGTTTTTT. Translating gives CASSLRSAANTGELFF.